This T cell receptor (beta chain) was identified in a study of Ad26.COV2.S vaccination and SARS-CoV-2 variants. Regarding this clone: Its target is not known.

The study's findings and limits: The study found similar non-spike TCR breadth in vaccine and placebo recipients. Total T cell responses, in the TCR breadth and depth analyses, may have been underestimated. Post-vaccination spike-specific CD8+ and CD4+ T cell responses reportedly had substantial breadth. Vaccine recipients surpassed placebo recipients in spike-specific TCR breadth.

The CDR3 covers 15 residues. In germline, CDR1 is SGDLS, CDR2 YYNGEE. The V end was cut by 3 bases, the J end by 5 bases, with 14 bases between. Sequenced by immunoSEQ multiplex PCR; TCRdb stores in-frame clones only, minus some. The profile covers 300,000 to 400,000 clones, with 92% appearing a single time and under 5% taken by the ten largest. V gene TRBV9 combines with J gene TRBJ1-4; unclear D gene. The TCR comes from a human donor who had recovered from COVID-19. The specimen comprised peripheral blood, sampled after recovery from COVID-19. The CDR3 loop reads CASSAAGTLNEKLFF. Here the CDR3 DNA reads TGTGCCAGCAGCGCCGCCGGAACCCTAAATGAAAAACTGTTTTTT.